A single sample is the source of the 9 T cell receptor beta chains below, sequenced in a study of shared T cell receptors in the human thymus. Sequencing was performed with immunoSEQ multiplex PCR; in TCRdb, only in-frame clones are kept and a portion is missing. This table holds about 730,000 clones, 70% to 90% found once. These data were also reused for a study on human thymus T cells.

The sequenced sample consisted of thymocytes. The receptors come from a girl under two years old with a congenital heart defect.

The CDR3 loop reads CASSEPGGGRQETQYF. Here the CDR3 DNA reads TGTGCCAGCAGTGAACCTGGCGGGGGCAGACAAGAGACCCAGTACTTC. The chain employs TRBV6-1 and TRBJ2-5; D may be TRBD2 (7 bases). Germline V CDR1 and CDR2: MNHNS, SASEGT. Trimming removed 2 bases from V and 2 bases from J, with 15 bases in between. This CDR3 has 16 residues.

The rearrangement uses TRBV7-9 and TRBJ1-4, with 7 bases aligning to TRBD1. After removal of 5 bases from V and 2 bases from J, the junction contained 11 bases not matched to a gene. This CDR3 has 17 residues. Germline V gives CDR1 SEHNR, CDR2 FQNEAQ (reference sequence). The CDR3 DNA sequence: TGTGCCAGCAGCCCGGGACAGATTCGAAGGACTAATGAAAAACTGTTTTTT. This sequence encodes CASSPGQIRRTNEKLFF.

This clone was counted once. The gene calls are TRBV4-2 and TRBJ1-6; 7 nucleotides align to TRBD1. V dropped 2 bases and J dropped 8; count of bases not matched to a gene: 0. Germline loops: CDR1 LGHNA, CDR2 YNFKEQ. This CDR3 is 13 amino acids long. The CDR3 DNA reads TGTGCCAGCAGCCAAACAGGGGATTCACCCCTCCACTTT. Amino acid sequence: CASSQTGDSPLHF.

The V call is TRBV27, the J call TRBJ1-1; 9 bases match TRBD1. The CDR3 has 14 residues. Germline-derived CDR1 and CDR2 are MNHEY and SMNVEV (reference sequence). Unmatched junction bases numbered 5, after V lost 4 bases and J lost 5 bases. For the CDR3, the DNA is TGTGCCAGCAGTTCAGACAGGGGGAAGACTGAAGCTTTCTTT. This sequence encodes CASSSDRGKTEAFF.

Remarks on this clone: The limits of the CDR3 on the DNA are not certain, so only TCRdb's listed CDR3 is given. CDR3 amino acids: CASSSSSGGGSQPQHF. J is TRBJ1-5 and V is TRBV6-5; the DNA was not compared with TRBD1, the D call given in the table. From its first to its last residue, the CDR3 has 16 amino acids. From germline, CDR1 is MNHEY and CDR2 SVGAGI.

The rearrangement links TRBV19 to TRBJ2-5; TRBD1 is a possible D gene (5 bases). This CDR3 has 13 residues. The germline gives CDR1 LNHDA, CDR2 SQIVND (reference sequence). Trimming shortened V by 8 bases and J by 0 bases, and 10 bases separated the two germline ends. The CDR3 loop is CASQGLHQETQYF. CDR3 nucleotides: TGTGCCAGTCAGGGTTTGCACCAAGAGACCCAGTACTTC.

The rearrangement joins TRBV23-1 to TRBJ2-7; D is ambiguous. TRBV23-1 is treated as an ORF (open reading frame) with a function not yet certain. V shed 2 bases and J shed 2 bases, with 13 bases lying between them. CDR3 size: 15 residues. The CDR3 DNA follows: TGCGCCAGCAGTCAACGAGGCCGCTCCACCTACGAGCAGTACTTC. Translated: CASSQRGRSTYEQYF.

This clone was recorded only once. The chain is built from TRBV6-5 and TRBJ2-5; D call uncertain. V lost 2 bases and J 4 bases, leaving 11 bases between the germline ends. The CDR3 covers 14 residues. Germline assignment: CDR1 MNHEY and CDR2 SVGAGI. For the CDR3, the DNA is TGTGCCAGCAGTTACGGGTACAGATTAGAGACCCAGTACTTC. Its protein is CASSYGYRLETQYF.

The chain has TRBV28 and TRBJ2-5, with D maybe TRBD1 (6 bases). This CDR3 is built from 15 residues. Germline loops: CDR1 MDHEN, CDR2 SYDVKM. Trimming pared 6 bases from V and 3 bases from J, leaving 17 bases between. The CDR3 DNA is TGTGCCAGCAGGTCCCACCGGGACACAGAAGAGACCCAGTACTTC. Encoded protein: CASRSHRDTEETQYF.